This TCR beta chain was retrieved from a study of T cells in Graves' hyperthyroidism and ophthalmopathy. Germline-derived CDR1 and CDR2 are MNHEY and SMNVEV (reference sequence). CDR3 length equals 17 residues. Trimming removed 0 bases at V and 2 bases at J, with 16 bases between. General observations from the study: Ophthalmopathy and stable hyperthyroidism were separated by a 13 V-J model.

Researchers amplified the TCR beta CDR3 regions from RNA transcripts. The HTBI primer set served for first-round RT-PCR of the TCR CDR3. From the multiplex PCR reads, TCRdb called clonotypes with MiXCR, one entry per CDR3 protein. This table has about 640,000 distinct CDR3 sequences, roughly 15% appearing once. This clonotype was recorded many times. Its specificity is unknown. The sequenced material came from blood. V is TRBV27 and J is TRBJ1-1; unclear D gene. The TCR comes from a woman aged 45-65 years with Graves' ophthalmopathy. The CDR3 DNA reads TGTGCCAGCAGTTTATCGTGGGCTCCGTCCCGTAACACTGAAGCTTTCTTT. Protein product: CASSLSWAPSRNTEAFF.